These 6 T cell receptor beta chains were all obtained from the same sample, sequenced in a study of cytomegalovirus exposure and HLA in healthy donors. Amplification used 60 Vbeta primers and 13 Jbeta primers. The protocol was immunoSEQ multiplex PCR, while the TCRdb copy is restricted to in-frame clones and leaves out a portion. In the table there are approximately 130,000 clones, over 65% of which are singletons. Sequenced input: PBMCs. The receptor source for this set is a man aged 45-65 years in good health and CMV-seronegative.

The genes are TRBV7-9 and TRBJ2-1; the match to TRBD1 covers 8 bases. V lost 2 bases to trimming and J lost 8 bases; unmatched junction nucleotides: 8. The V gene's germline CDR1 is SEHNR and CDR2 FQNEAQ (reference sequence). This CDR3 spans 15 amino acids. CDR3 DNA sequence: TGTGCCAGCAGCTTACGACAGGGGTTAAGGCATGAGCAGTTCTTC. As protein: CASSLRQGLRHEQFF. The full variable domain, completed using reference TRBV7-9 and TRBJ2-1, is DTGVSQNPRHKITKRGQNVTFRCDPISEHNRLYWYRQTLGQGPEFLTYFQNEAQLEKSRLLSDRFSAERPKGSFSTLEIQRTEQGDSAMYLCASSLRQGLRHEQFFGPGTRLTVL.

This chain connects TRBV28 to TRBJ2-7, with TRBD2 matching over 8 bases. The CDR3 has 14 residues. Germline V gives CDR1 MDHEN, CDR2 SYDVKM. The ends lost 5 bases at V and 9 bases at J; junction bases unmatched: 12. The DNA for the CDR3 is TGTGCCAGCAGTACCCGTTGGGGCGGGGGGTGGCAGTACTTC. As protein: CASSTRWGGGWQYF.

DNA for the CDR3: TGCGCCAGCAGCTTGGCCCAGGTTAGCACAGATACGCAGTATTTT. As protein: CASSLAQVSTDTQYF. The chain uses TRBV5-1 and TRBJ2-3; D call uncertain. Per the germline V gene, CDR1 is SGHRS and CDR2 is YFSETQ. The CDR3 length is 15 residues. Between the trimmed V and J ends, which lost 0 bases and 0 bases, there was a span of 8 bases.

J is TRBJ2-1 and V is TRBV27; maybe TRBD1 (6 bases). Trimming cost V 5 bases and J 6 bases, with 17 bases left between them. The CDR3 runs to 15 residues. CDR1 is MNHEY, CDR2 SMNVEV, per germline (reference sequence). The CDR3 protein is CASSPRTVEGNEQFF. The CDR3 DNA sequence: TGTGCCAGCAGTCCAAGGACAGTTGAGGGCAATGAGCAGTTCTTC.

This clone was counted only a few times. V gene TRBV6-5 combines with J gene TRBJ1-1; D is ambiguous. Germline-derived CDR1 and CDR2 are MNHEY and SVGAGI. V lost 0 bases to trimming and J lost 5 bases, with 13 bases between them. This CDR3 spans 15 amino acids. This CDR3 reads CASSYSPGVRTEAFF. The CDR3 DNA sequence: TGTGCCAGCAGTTACTCCCCGGGAGTAAGAACTGAAGCTTTCTTT.

The V and J genes are TRBV7-2 and TRBJ2-1; D is possibly TRBD2 (7 bases). Germline CDR1 is SGHTA and CDR2 is FQGNSA. V lost 0 bases and J lost 10, with 16 bases in between. This CDR3 spans 15 amino acids. CDR3 sequence: CASSLAGAGVYEQFF. CDR3 in DNA: TGTGCCAGCAGCTTAGCGGGGGCGGGAGTTTACGAGCAGTTCTTC.